The 15 T cell receptor beta chains reported below all come from one sample, sequenced in a study of blood T cells in healthy people across ages. Through a sample-barcoded 5' primer and a J-beta primer mix, a second PCR was run for roughly 6 to 12 cycles. TCRdb reprocessed the 5' RACE reads with MiXCR, giving one entry per CDR3 protein. Of roughly 570,000 distinct CDR3 sequences listed, approximately 30% were seen once; the top ten hold around 20%. The sequencing input was blood. The receptors come from a woman in her sixties or seventies in good health.

This clonotype was observed a few times. The chain has TRBV3-1 and TRBJ1-5; D may be TRBD1 (6 bases). The CDR3 is 12 residues long. Trimming stripped 6 bases from V and 8 bases from J, with 11 bases between. Looked up from germline, CDR1 is LGHDT and CDR2 is YNNKEL (reference sequence). The CDR3 is CASRGGTEPQHF. In nucleotides, the CDR3 is TGTGCCAGCAGAGGGGGGACGGAGCCCCAGCATTTT.

There are a few counts of this clonotype. The chain recombines TRBV10-3 with TRBJ1-1, with D hard to call. Trimming left V 5 bases short and J 2 bases short, with 9 bases between. This CDR3 contains 13 residues. The germline V gene has CDR1 ENHRY and CDR2 SYGVKD. The CDR3 sequence is CAISHQLNTEAFF. CDR3 nucleotides: TGTGCCATCAGTCATCAGCTAAACACTGAAGCTTTCTTT.

This clonotype was seen a few times. The gene calls are TRBV5-1 and TRBJ2-5; D is unclear. This CDR3 contains 16 residues. V was cut by 3 bases and J by 5 bases, with 20 bases left in between. The germline gives CDR1 SGHRS, CDR2 YFSETQ. CDR3 region: CASSSDLASLGETQYF. CDR3 in DNA: TGCGCCAGCAGCTCGGACCTCGCCAGCCTCGGGGAGACCCAGTACTTC.

Here the CDR3 reads CASSLYPAPNYGYTF. DNA of the CDR3: TGTGCCAGCAGTTTATATCCGGCCCCTAACTATGGCTACACCTTC. The chain is built from TRBV27 and TRBJ1-2; D unclear. V was cut by 1 base and J by 0 bases, with 9 bases left in between. The CDR3 sequence is 15 residues long. Germline CDR1 MNHEY, CDR2 SMNVEV (reference sequence).

The chain couples TRBV12-3 or TRBV12-4 to TRBJ1-4; D might be TRBD1 (5 bases). Trimming pared 4 bases from V and 5 bases from J, leaving 11 bases between. This CDR3 spans 14 amino acids. This CDR3 is CASSSSGLNEKLFF. CDR3 DNA sequence: TGTGCCAGCAGTTCGTCGGGACTCAATGAAAAACTGTTTTTT.

This clonotype was observed a handful of times. This sequence joins TRBV18 and TRBJ2-3, with 10 bases identical to TRBD1. CDR1 KGHSH and CDR2 LQKENI come from the germline V gene. This CDR3 is built from 15 residues. The J segment lost 5 bases and the V segment lost 2 bases, leaving 4 bases of the junction unmatched. The CDR3 protein is CASSPDRGRGDTQYF. CDR3 sequence (DNA): TGTGCCAGCTCACCAGACAGGGGGCGAGGAGATACGCAGTATTTT.

The chain employs TRBV2 and TRBJ2-5; D gene ambiguous. The CDR3 is made up of 14 amino acids. Trimming stripped 2 bases from V and 5 bases from J, with 12 bases between. Germline V gives CDR1 SNHLY, CDR2 FYNNEI. The CDR3 here is CASSETVIGETQYF. The CDR3 bases are TGTGCCAGCAGTGAAACGGTAATCGGGGAGACCCAGTACTTC.

The rearrangement links TRBV29-1 to TRBJ2-7, with a tentative D call TRBD2 (6 bases). Germline V gene sequence: CDR1 SQVTM, CDR2 ANQGSEA. The CDR3 extends over 18 amino acids. V lost 6 bases and J lost 0, with 27 bases in between. CDR3 DNA sequence: TGCAGCGTCGGAGACCCTCCAGGGACTCGGAGGAGCTCCTACGAGCAGTACTTC. Its protein product is CSVGDPPGTRRSSYEQYF.

J is TRBJ1-2 and V is TRBV29-1; possible D gene TRBD1, 6 bases. Per germline, CDR1 SQVTM and CDR2 ANQGSEA. The V end lost 6 bases, the J end lost 8 bases, and 13 bases lay between the germline ends. The CDR3 extends over 11 amino acids. The CDR3 loop is CSVVNRDGYTF. Here the CDR3 DNA reads TGCAGCGTCGTAAACAGGGACGGCTACACCTTC.

The chain employs TRBV4-1 and TRBJ2-5; 10 bases map to TRBD1. The J call may not be correct, given that the DNA end is closer to TRBJ2-7. The germline CDR1 and CDR2 sequences are MGHRA and YSYEKL. This CDR3 has 17 residues. CDR3 nucleotide sequence: TGCGCCAGCAGCCAACAAAGAACCGGGACAGGGGCCTACGAGCAGTACTTC. Translating gives CASSQQRTGTGAYEQYF.

In this sample, this clonotype turned up a few times. The chain carries TRBV7-9 and TRBJ2-2; 8 bases are a match to TRBD1. In germline, CDR1 is SEHNR, CDR2 FQNEAQ (reference sequence). J lost 5 bases, V lost 5 bases, and 7 bases had no gene match. The CDR3 contains 15 residues. This chain's CDR3 is CASSADRTGTGELFF. In DNA, the CDR3 is TGTGCCAGCAGCGCAGATCGGACAGGGACCGGGGAGCTGTTTTTT.

V is TRBV12-3 or TRBV12-4 and J is TRBJ2-3; possible D gene TRBD1, 5 bases. Deletions cut 2 bases from V and 2 bases from J, with 14 bases between. This CDR3 has 16 residues. The chain's CDR3 is CASSLWGVRSTDTQYF. The CDR3 DNA reads TGTGCCAGCAGTTTATGGGGCGTCAGATCCACAGATACGCAGTATTTT.

The chain joins TRBV2 to TRBJ1-4; no clear D gene. The CDR3 is 12 amino acids. V lost 6 bases and J 8 bases, leaving 10 bases between the germline ends. Germline values: CDR1 SNHLY, CDR2 FYNNEI. CDR3 DNA: TGTGCCAGCAGCAAAGAACGGGAAAAACTGTTTTTT. Amino acids: CASSKEREKLFF.

CDR3 sequence reads: CASSQAEADTQYF. The CDR3 coding sequence is TGCGCCAGCAGCCAAGCGGAGGCAGATACGCAGTATTTT. The gene calls are TRBV4-3 and TRBJ2-3, with D tentatively TRBD2 (5 bases). Germline V gives CDR1 LGHNA, CDR2 YSLEER. The CDR3 covers 13 residues. The ends were cut back, 1 base at V and 4 bases at J, with 6 bases in the middle.

The chain is built from TRBV29-1 and TRBJ1-2, with D perhaps matching TRBD1 (6 bases). The CDR3 consists of 13 residues. The V gene's germline CDR1 is SQVTM and CDR2 ANQGSEA. The ends were cut back, 3 bases at V and 8 bases at J, with 16 bases in the middle. The CDR3 reads CSVDVQGTKGYTF. CDR3 nucleotides: TGCAGCGTTGACGTTCAGGGGACGAAAGGCTACACCTTC.